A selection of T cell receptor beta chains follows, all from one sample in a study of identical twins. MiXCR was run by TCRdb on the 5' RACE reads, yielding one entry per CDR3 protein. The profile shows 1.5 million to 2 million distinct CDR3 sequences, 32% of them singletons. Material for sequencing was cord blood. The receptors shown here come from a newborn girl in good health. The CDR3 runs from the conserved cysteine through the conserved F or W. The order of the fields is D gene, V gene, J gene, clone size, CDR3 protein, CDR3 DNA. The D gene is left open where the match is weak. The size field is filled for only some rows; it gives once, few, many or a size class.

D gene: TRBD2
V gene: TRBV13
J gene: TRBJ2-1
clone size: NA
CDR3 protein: CASSSSRPLAGHINEQFF
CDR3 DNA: TGTGCCAGCAGCTCCTCCCGTCCTCTAGCGGGCCACATCAATGAGCAGTTCTTC

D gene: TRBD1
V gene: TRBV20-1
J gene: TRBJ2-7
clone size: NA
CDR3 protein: CSALSDRDYEQYF
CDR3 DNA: TGCAGTGCTCTAAGCGACAGGGACTACGAGCAGTACTTC

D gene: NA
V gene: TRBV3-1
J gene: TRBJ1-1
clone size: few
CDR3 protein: CASSQVPTREAFF
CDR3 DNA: TGTGCCAGCAGCCAAGTCCCGACTCGAGAAGCTTTCTTT

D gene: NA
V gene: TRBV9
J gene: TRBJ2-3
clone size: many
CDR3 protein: CASSPRPGADTQYF
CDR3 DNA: TGTGCCAGCTCACCAAGGCCAGGGGCAGATACGCAGTATTTT

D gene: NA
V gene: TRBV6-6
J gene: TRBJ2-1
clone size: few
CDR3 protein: CASSYSVPDYPMFF
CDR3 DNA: TGTGCCAGCAGTTACTCGGTTCCCGACTATCCCATGTTCTTC

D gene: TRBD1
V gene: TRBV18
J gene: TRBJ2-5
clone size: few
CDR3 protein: CASSPSVGTGIGTQYF
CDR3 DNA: TGTGCCAGCTCACCCTCGGTCGGGACAGGGATCGGGACCCAGTACTTC

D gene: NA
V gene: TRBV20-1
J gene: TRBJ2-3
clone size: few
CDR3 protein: CSARSSGDYLGGTQYF
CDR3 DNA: TGCAGTGCTAGATCATCCGGCGACTACCTGGGGGGTACGCAGTATTTT

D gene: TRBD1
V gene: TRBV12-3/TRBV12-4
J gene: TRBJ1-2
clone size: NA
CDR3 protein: CAIRDRDRNYGYTF
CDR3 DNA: TGTGCCATTAGGGACAGGGATCGCAACTATGGCTACACCTTC

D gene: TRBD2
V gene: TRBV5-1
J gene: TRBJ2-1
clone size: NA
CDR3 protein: CASSPWTSGRGNEQFF
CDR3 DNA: TGCGCCAGCAGCCCGTGGACTAGCGGGAGGGGTAATGAGCAGTTCTTC

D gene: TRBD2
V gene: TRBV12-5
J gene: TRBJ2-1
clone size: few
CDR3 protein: CASGLVLAGGSSYNEQFF
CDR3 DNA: TGTGCTAGTGGTTTGGTACTAGCGGGGGGGAGCTCCTACAATGAGCAGTTCTTC

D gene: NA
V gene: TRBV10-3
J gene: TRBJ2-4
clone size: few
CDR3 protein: CAISEATRGTSIQYF
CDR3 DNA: TGTGCCATCAGTGAGGCTACCCGGGGCACGAGCATTCAGTACTTC

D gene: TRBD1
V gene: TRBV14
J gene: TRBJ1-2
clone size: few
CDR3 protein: CASSHRTGSNYGYTF
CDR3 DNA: TGTGCCAGCAGCCACCGGACAGGGAGTAACTATGGCTACACCTTC

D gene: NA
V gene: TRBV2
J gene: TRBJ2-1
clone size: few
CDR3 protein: CASSGAQGSGGAYNEQFF
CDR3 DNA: TGTGCCAGCAGTGGGGCCCAGGGAAGCGGAGGGGCGTACAATGAGCAGTTCTTC

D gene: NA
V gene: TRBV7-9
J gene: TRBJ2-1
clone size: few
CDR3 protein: CASSLASVRDTYNEQFF
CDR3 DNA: TGTGCCAGCAGCTTAGCCTCCGTCCGGGATACCTACAATGAGCAGTTCTTC

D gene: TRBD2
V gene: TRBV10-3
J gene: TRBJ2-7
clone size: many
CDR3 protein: CATGTSALLKPYEQYF
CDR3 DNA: TGTGCCACCGGGACTAGCGCTCTTCTTAAACCCTACGAGCAGTACTTC

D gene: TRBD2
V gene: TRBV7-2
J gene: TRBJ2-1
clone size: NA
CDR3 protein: CASSLRTSGIRAYNEQFF
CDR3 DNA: TGTGCCAGCAGCCTAAGGACTAGCGGGATTCGGGCCTACAATGAGCAGTTCTTC

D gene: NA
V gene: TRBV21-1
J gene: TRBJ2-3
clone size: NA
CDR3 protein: CASSKAFWGGITDTQYF
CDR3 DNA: TGTGCCAGCAGCAAAGCGTTTTGGGGCGGGATCACAGATACGCAGTATTTT

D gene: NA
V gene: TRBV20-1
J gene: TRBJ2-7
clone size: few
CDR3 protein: CSARDLKSEQYF
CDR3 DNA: TGCAGTGCTAGAGATTTGAAAAGCGAGCAGTACTTC

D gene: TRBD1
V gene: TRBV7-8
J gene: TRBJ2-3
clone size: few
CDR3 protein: CASKRGQGGTDTQYF
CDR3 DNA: TGTGCCAGCAAACGAGGACAGGGAGGCACAGATACGCAGTATTTT

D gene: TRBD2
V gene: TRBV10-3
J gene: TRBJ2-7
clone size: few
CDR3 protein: CAIRSPGTSGRSYNEQYF
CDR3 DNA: TGTGCCATCAGGAGTCCCGGGACTAGCGGGCGATCCTACAATGAGCAGTACTTC

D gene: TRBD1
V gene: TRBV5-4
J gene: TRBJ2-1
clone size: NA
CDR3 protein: CASSRRQGDSNEQFF
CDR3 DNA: TGTGCCAGCAGCCGCCGACAGGGGGATAGCAATGAGCAGTTCTTC

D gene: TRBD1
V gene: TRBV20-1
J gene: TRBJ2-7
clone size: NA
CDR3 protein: CSAPFGDRSSYEQYF
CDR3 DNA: TGCAGTGCTCCCTTCGGGGACAGGAGCTCCTACGAGCAGTACTTC

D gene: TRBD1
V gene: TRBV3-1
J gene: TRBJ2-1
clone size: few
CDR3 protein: CASSQGVIGTEFF
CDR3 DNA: TGTGCCAGCAGCCAAGGTGTTATAGGGACAGAGTTCTTC

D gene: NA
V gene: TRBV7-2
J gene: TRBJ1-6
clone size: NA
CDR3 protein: CASSLVGVYQNSPLHF
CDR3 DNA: TGTGCCAGCAGCTTAGTCGGGGTCTATCAGAATTCACCCCTCCACTTT

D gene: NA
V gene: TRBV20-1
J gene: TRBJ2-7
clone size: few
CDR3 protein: CSVNRVSYEQYF
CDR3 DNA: TGCAGTGTTAACAGGGTCTCCTACGAGCAGTACTTC

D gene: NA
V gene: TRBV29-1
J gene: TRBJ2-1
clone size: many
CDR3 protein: CSVRGRGAYNEQFF
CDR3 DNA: TGCAGCGTCCGCGGCAGGGGGGCTTACAATGAGCAGTTCTTC

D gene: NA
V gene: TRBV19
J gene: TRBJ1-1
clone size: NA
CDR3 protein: CASSGIRPSNTEAFF
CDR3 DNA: TGTGCCAGTAGTGGGATTCGGCCCTCGAACACTGAAGCTTTCTTT

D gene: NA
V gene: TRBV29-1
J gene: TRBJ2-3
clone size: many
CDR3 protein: CSVSEGGTQYF
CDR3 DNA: TGCAGCGTTTCGGAGGGGGGTACGCAGTATTTT

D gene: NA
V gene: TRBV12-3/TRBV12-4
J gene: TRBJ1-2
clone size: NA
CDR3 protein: CASSLRVSGYTF
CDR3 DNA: TGTGCCAGCAGTCTCAGGGTTTCTGGCTACACCTTC

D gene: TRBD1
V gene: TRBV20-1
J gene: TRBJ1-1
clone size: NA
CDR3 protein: CSARVPGTAEAFF
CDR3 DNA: TGCAGTGCTAGAGTTCCCGGGACAGCTGAAGCTTTCTTT

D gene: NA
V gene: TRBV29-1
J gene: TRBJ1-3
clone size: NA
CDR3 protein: CSVVEGVGNTIYF
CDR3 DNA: TGCAGCGTTGTCGAGGGAGTCGGAAACACCATATATTTT

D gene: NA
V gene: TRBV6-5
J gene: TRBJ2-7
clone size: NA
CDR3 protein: CATKRQGGEQYF
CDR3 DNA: TGTGCCACTAAACGCCAGGGAGGCGAGCAGTACTTC